These T cell receptor beta chains were read from a single sample in a study of cytomegalovirus exposure and HLA in healthy donors. This table comes from immunoSEQ multiplex PCR, and its TCRdb copy is limited to in-frame clones, with some not included. Of over 110,000 clones in the sample, approximately 80% were seen once. The sample was PBMCs. All receptors derive from a woman in her late teens or twenties in good health and CMV-seropositive. Both conserved end residues are part of each CDR3. Each record gives: V gene, D gene, clone size, J gene, CDR3 protein, CDR3 DNA. D genes are given only for firm matches. A row's size may be missing; if present it is once, few, many or a size class.

v_call: TRBV6-5
d_call: TRBD1
clone_size: NA
j_call: TRBJ2-1
cdr3_aa: CASTYGGTGGNEQFF
cdr3_nt: TGTGCCAGCACCTACGGGGGGACAGGGGGGAATGAGCAGTTCTTC

v_call: TRBV6-4
d_call: TRBD2
clone_size: few
j_call: TRBJ2-5
cdr3_aa: CASSDSSGGAETQYF
cdr3_nt: TGTGCCAGCAGTGACTCTAGCGGGGGGGCAGAGACCCAGTACTTC

v_call: TRBV6-5
d_call: NA
clone_size: NA
j_call: TRBJ1-6
cdr3_aa: CASRRAMNSPLHF
cdr3_nt: TGTGCCAGCAGGAGGGCCATGAATTCACCCCTCCACTTT

v_call: TRBV7-8
d_call: NA
clone_size: NA
j_call: TRBJ2-7
cdr3_aa: CASSLDRRAPENYEQYF
cdr3_nt: TGTGCCAGCAGCTTAGATAGGAGGGCACCGGAGAACTACGAGCAGTACTTC

v_call: TRBV4-2
d_call: NA
clone_size: few
j_call: TRBJ1-1
cdr3_aa: CASSPDIENTEAFF
cdr3_nt: TGTGCCAGCAGCCCCGACATCGAGAACACTGAAGCTTTCTTT

v_call: TRBV2
d_call: TRBD1
clone_size: NA
j_call: TRBJ2-3
cdr3_aa: CASIGTGTDTQYF
cdr3_nt: TGTGCCAGCATTGGGACAGGCACAGATACGCAGTATTTT

v_call: TRBV2
d_call: NA
clone_size: NA
j_call: TRBJ2-7
cdr3_aa: CASSELEGASSYEQYF
cdr3_nt: TGTGCCAGCAGTGAATTGGAGGGGGCAAGCTCCTACGAGCAGTACTTC

v_call: TRBV21-1
d_call: NA
clone_size: NA
j_call: TRBJ1-1
cdr3_aa: CASSILAVGAEAFF
cdr3_nt: TGTGCCAGCAGCATCCTGGCGGTTGGCGCTGAAGCTTTCTTT

v_call: TRBV19
d_call: NA
clone_size: NA
j_call: TRBJ2-2
cdr3_aa: CASSISQVRAGELFF
cdr3_nt: TGTGCCAGTAGTATAAGCCAGGTTCGAGCCGGGGAGCTGTTTTTT

v_call: TRBV28
d_call: TRBD1
clone_size: NA
j_call: TRBJ1-5
cdr3_aa: CASSPGTGGHSNQPQHF
cdr3_nt: TGTGCCAGCAGCCCCGGGACAGGGGGACATAGCAATCAGCCCCAGCATTTT

v_call: TRBV6-4
d_call: TRBD1
clone_size: NA
j_call: TRBJ2-2
cdr3_aa: CASSDTDRDTGELFF
cdr3_nt: TGTGCCAGCAGTGACACGGACAGGGACACCGGGGAGCTGTTTTTT

v_call: TRBV6-5
d_call: TRBD2
clone_size: NA
j_call: TRBJ2-1
cdr3_aa: CASSWGLATFEQFF
cdr3_nt: TGTGCCAGCAGCTGGGGACTAGCTACCTTTGAGCAGTTCTTC

v_call: TRBV19
d_call: NA
clone_size: NA
j_call: TRBJ2-1
cdr3_aa: CASTLSRGKRSSYNEQFF
cdr3_nt: TGTGCCAGTACCCTTTCAAGGGGTAAAAGGAGCTCCTACAATGAGCAGTTCTTC

v_call: TRBV11-2
d_call: TRBD2
clone_size: NA
j_call: TRBJ2-1
cdr3_aa: CASSRRLAGFTHEQFF
cdr3_nt: TGTGCCAGCAGCCGCCGACTAGCGGGGTTTACCCATGAGCAGTTCTTC

v_call: TRBV18
d_call: NA
clone_size: NA
j_call: TRBJ2-1
cdr3_aa: CASSRKVQGGSYNEQFF
cdr3_nt: TGTGCCAGCTCACGAAAAGTACAGGGAGGGTCCTACAATGAGCAGTTCTTC

v_call: TRBV30
d_call: TRBD1
clone_size: NA
j_call: TRBJ2-5
cdr3_aa: CAWRIQGASRETQYF
cdr3_nt: TGTGCCTGGAGGATACAGGGGGCTTCCCGAGAGACCCAGTACTTC

v_call: TRBV6-1
d_call: TRBD1
clone_size: NA
j_call: TRBJ2-7
cdr3_aa: CASSRDRDYEQYF
cdr3_nt: TGTGCCAGCAGTCGGGACAGGGACTACGAGCAGTACTTC

v_call: TRBV11-2
d_call: NA
clone_size: NA
j_call: TRBJ1-1
cdr3_aa: CASSLDPTLNLNTEAFF
cdr3_nt: TGTGCCAGCAGCTTAGATCCCACTCTTAACCTGAACACTGAAGCTTTCTTT

v_call: TRBV4-1
d_call: TRBD2
clone_size: NA
j_call: TRBJ2-1
cdr3_aa: CASSHLLGRGGVNEQFF
cdr3_nt: TGCGCCAGCAGCCATCTCCTCGGCCGCGGGGGGGTAAATGAGCAGTTCTTC

v_call: TRBV7-9
d_call: NA
clone_size: NA
j_call: TRBJ2-7
cdr3_aa: CASRPTGTYEQYF
cdr3_nt: TGTGCCAGCAGACCTACAGGGACCTACGAGCAGTACTTC

v_call: TRBV5-1
d_call: TRBD2
clone_size: NA
j_call: TRBJ2-3
cdr3_aa: CASSLGLADTQYF
cdr3_nt: TGCGCCAGCAGCTTAGGACTAGCAGATACGCAGTATTTT

v_call: TRBV5-1
d_call: TRBD2
clone_size: NA
j_call: TRBJ2-7
cdr3_aa: CASSFSSGDLEQYF
cdr3_nt: TGCGCCAGCAGCTTCAGTAGCGGGGACCTCGAGCAGTACTTC

v_call: TRBV18
d_call: NA
clone_size: NA
j_call: TRBJ2-3
cdr3_aa: CASSRAVADTQYF
cdr3_nt: TGTGCCAGCTCACGGGCCGTAGCAGATACGCAGTATTTT

v_call: TRBV10-3
d_call: NA
clone_size: NA
j_call: TRBJ2-3
cdr3_aa: CAISDSTERTDTQYF
cdr3_nt: TGTGCCATCAGTGATTCGACAGAGAGGACAGATACGCAGTATTTT

v_call: TRBV5-1
d_call: NA
clone_size: NA
j_call: TRBJ2-7
cdr3_aa: CASSLETGSTEQYF
cdr3_nt: TGCGCCAGCAGCTTGGAGACAGGCAGTACGGAGCAGTACTTC

v_call: TRBV28
d_call: NA
clone_size: NA
j_call: TRBJ1-1
cdr3_aa: CASSPTLGGTEAFF
cdr3_nt: TGTGCCAGCAGCCCAACTCTAGGGGGAACTGAAGCTTTCTTT

v_call: TRBV11-2
d_call: NA
clone_size: NA
j_call: TRBJ2-5
cdr3_aa: CASSSGYGQETQYF
cdr3_nt: TGTGCCAGCAGCTCAGGGTACGGGCAAGAGACCCAGTACTTC

v_call: TRBV6-7
d_call: TRBD2
clone_size: NA
j_call: TRBJ2-7
cdr3_aa: CASSYEGTSLYEQYF
cdr3_nt: TGTGCCAGCAGTTACGAGGGGACTAGTCTGTACGAGCAGTACTTC

v_call: TRBV4-1
d_call: NA
clone_size: NA
j_call: TRBJ2-7
cdr3_aa: CASSQGGVIYEQYF
cdr3_nt: TGCGCCAGCAGCCAAGGGGGGGTTATCTACGAGCAGTACTTC

v_call: TRBV6-4
d_call: TRBD1
clone_size: NA
j_call: TRBJ1-2
cdr3_aa: CASRNNRGDGYTF
cdr3_nt: TGTGCCAGCAGAAACAACAGGGGGGATGGCTACACCTTC

v_call: TRBV7-2
d_call: NA
clone_size: NA
j_call: TRBJ1-4
cdr3_aa: CASSPTGTPNEKLFF
cdr3_nt: TGTGCCAGCAGCCCAACCGGGACACCGAATGAAAAACTGTTTTTT

v_call: TRBV19
d_call: NA
clone_size: NA
j_call: TRBJ2-7
cdr3_aa: CASTPGGQVRTYEQYF
cdr3_nt: TGTGCCAGTACTCCTGGAGGGCAAGTCCGCACCTACGAGCAGTACTTC

v_call: TRBV28
d_call: NA
clone_size: NA
j_call: TRBJ1-5
cdr3_aa: CANIRGNQPQHF
cdr3_nt: TGTGCCAACATCAGGGGAAATCAGCCCCAGCATTTT

v_call: TRBV7-9
d_call: TRBD1
clone_size: NA
j_call: TRBJ2-5
cdr3_aa: CASSPPGGFQETQYF
cdr3_nt: TGTGCCAGCAGCCCCCCAGGGGGCTTCCAAGAGACCCAGTACTTC

v_call: TRBV6-4
d_call: NA
clone_size: NA
j_call: TRBJ2-2
cdr3_aa: CASSDSEGNTGELFF
cdr3_nt: TGTGCCAGCAGTGACTCGGAGGGAAACACCGGGGAGCTGTTTTTT

v_call: TRBV4-1
d_call: NA
clone_size: NA
j_call: TRBJ2-2
cdr3_aa: CASSQVDRDTGELFF
cdr3_nt: TGCGCCAGCAGCCAAGTGGACAGAGACACCGGGGAGCTGTTTTTT

v_call: TRBV18
d_call: TRBD2
clone_size: NA
j_call: TRBJ2-2
cdr3_aa: CASSDPGLAFGELFF
cdr3_nt: TGTGCCAGCTCAGATCCGGGACTAGCGTTCGGGGAGCTGTTTTTT

v_call: TRBV6-1
d_call: NA
clone_size: NA
j_call: TRBJ1-2
cdr3_aa: CASGGGQGRRYGYTF
cdr3_nt: TGTGCCAGCGGGGGGGGCCAGGGGCGCCGGTATGGCTACACCTTC

v_call: TRBV30
d_call: NA
clone_size: NA
j_call: TRBJ1-5
cdr3_aa: CAWSVVQGNQPQHF
cdr3_nt: TGTGCCTGGAGTGTAGTACAGGGCAATCAGCCCCAGCATTTT

v_call: TRBV5-1
d_call: TRBD2
clone_size: NA
j_call: TRBJ2-7
cdr3_aa: CASSSGLAGPYEQYF
cdr3_nt: TGCGCCAGCAGCTCGGGACTAGCGGGACCCTACGAGCAGTACTTC